This entry is about one TCR beta chain. The antigen remains unidentified. Although they were nominally healthy when sampled, donors likely had unrecorded immune exposures. This entry is derived from a study of cytomegalovirus exposure and HLA in healthy donors. Study-level background: An analysis done earlier identified about 120 million unique TCR beta sequences from 190 million or so T cells. General study points: Reports indicated that the classifier achieved high specificity and sensitivity in diagnosing cytomegalovirus status.

With 4 bases clipped from V and 1 base from J, the junction kept 2 bases outside the gene matches. CDR3 size: 15 residues. Germline V gene lookup returns CDR1 SGHNT and CDR2 YYREEE (reference sequence). The PCR contained 60 Vbeta and 13 Jbeta primers. Data came from immunoSEQ multiplex PCR; TCRdb stores just in-frame clones and leaves some out. The sample table includes 100,000 to 150,000 clones. The sequence was collected from a man between 35 and 55 years old in good health and CMV-seronegative. Sequenced: PBMCs. The genes are TRBV5-4 and TRBJ2-6, with TRBD2 identical over 7 bases. The CDR3 DNA follows: TGTGCCAGCAGCCCGGGGGGATCTGGGGCCAACGTCCTGACTTTC. This gives the protein CASSPGGSGANVLTF.